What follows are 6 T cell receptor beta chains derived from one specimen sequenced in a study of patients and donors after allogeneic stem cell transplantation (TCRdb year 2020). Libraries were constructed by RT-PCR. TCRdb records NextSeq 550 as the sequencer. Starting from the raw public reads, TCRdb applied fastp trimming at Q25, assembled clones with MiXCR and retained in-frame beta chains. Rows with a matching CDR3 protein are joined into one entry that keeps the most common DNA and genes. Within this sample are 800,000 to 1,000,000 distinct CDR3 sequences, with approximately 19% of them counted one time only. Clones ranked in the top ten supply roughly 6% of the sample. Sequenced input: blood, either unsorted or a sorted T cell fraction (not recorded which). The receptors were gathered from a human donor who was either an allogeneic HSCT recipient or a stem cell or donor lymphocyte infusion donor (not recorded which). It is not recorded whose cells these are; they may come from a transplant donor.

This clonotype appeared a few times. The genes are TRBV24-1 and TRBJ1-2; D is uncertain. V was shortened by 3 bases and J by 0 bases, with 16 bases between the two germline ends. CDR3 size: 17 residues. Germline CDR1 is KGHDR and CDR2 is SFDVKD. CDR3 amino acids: CATSDLTRLYANYGYTF. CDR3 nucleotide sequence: TGTGCCACCAGTGATCTTACGCGCCTTTATGCTAACTATGGCTACACCTTC.

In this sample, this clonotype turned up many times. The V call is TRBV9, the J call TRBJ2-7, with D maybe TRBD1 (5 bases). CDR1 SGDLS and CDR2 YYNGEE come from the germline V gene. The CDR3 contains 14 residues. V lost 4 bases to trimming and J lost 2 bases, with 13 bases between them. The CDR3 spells CASSTRTTTYEQYF. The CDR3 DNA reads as TGTGCCAGCAGCACCAGGACAACCACCTACGAGCAGTACTTC. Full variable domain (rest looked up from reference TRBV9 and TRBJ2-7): DSGVTQTPKHLITATGQRVTLRCSPRSGDLSVYWYQQSLDQGLQFLIQYYNGEERAKGNILERFSAQQFPDLHSELNLSSLELGDSALYFCASSTRTTTYEQYFGPGTRLTVT.

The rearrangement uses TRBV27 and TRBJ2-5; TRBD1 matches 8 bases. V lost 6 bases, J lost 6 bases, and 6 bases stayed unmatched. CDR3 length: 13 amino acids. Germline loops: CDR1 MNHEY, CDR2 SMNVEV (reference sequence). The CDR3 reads CASSRQGMKTQYF. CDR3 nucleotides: TGTGCCAGCAGCCGACAGGGGATGAAGACCCAGTACTTC.

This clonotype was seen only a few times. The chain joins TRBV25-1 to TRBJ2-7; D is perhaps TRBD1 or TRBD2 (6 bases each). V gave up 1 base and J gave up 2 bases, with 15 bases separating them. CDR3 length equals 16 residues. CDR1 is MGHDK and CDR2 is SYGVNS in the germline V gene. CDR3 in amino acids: CASSEFTGARTYEQYF. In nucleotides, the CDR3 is TGTGCCAGCAGTGAATTTACGGGGGCGAGGACCTACGAGCAGTACTTC.

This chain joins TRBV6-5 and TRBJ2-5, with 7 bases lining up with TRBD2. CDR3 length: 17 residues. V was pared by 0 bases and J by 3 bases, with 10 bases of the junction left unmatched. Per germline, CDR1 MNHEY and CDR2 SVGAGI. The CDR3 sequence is CASSYSRGVANKETQYF. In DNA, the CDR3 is TGTGCCAGCAGTTACTCCCGGGGGGTAGCGAACAAAGAGACCCAGTACTTC.

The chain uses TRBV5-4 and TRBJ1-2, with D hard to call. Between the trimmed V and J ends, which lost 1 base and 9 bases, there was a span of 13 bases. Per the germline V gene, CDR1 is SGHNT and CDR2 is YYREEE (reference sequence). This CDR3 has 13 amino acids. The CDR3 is CASSLITIVSYTF. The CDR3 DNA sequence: TGTGCCAGCAGCTTGATTACCATTGTGAGCTACACCTTC.